Included here is one T cell receptor (beta chain) sequence, with context. Its antigen is not known. Some clones are missing from TCRdb's copy, which holds only in-frame ones; the method was immunoSEQ multiplex PCR. The sample lists 20,000 or so clones; 84% were seen once. The data were taken from a study of EBV T-cell therapy then PD-1 blockade in nasopharyngeal carcinoma. The V and J ends lost 6 bases and 0 bases respectively, with 12 bases between them. The CDR3 length is 14 residues. Per germline, CDR1 MDHEN and CDR2 SYDVKM. The treatment denotes: AdE1-LMPpoly-expanded autologous EBV-specific T-cell therapy followed by anti-PD-1 nivolumab.

This TCR came from a man in his forties with nasopharyngeal carcinoma. The material was CD8+ T cells from blood, obtained around day 60 from a patient whose treatment included autologous EBV-specific T cells and nivolumab. This sequence joins TRBV28 and TRBJ2-7; maybe TRBD1 (6 bases). The CDR3 loop is CASRPLDSSYEQYF. The CDR3 DNA reads TGTGCCAGCAGGCCACTGGACAGCTCCTACGAGCAGTACTTC.